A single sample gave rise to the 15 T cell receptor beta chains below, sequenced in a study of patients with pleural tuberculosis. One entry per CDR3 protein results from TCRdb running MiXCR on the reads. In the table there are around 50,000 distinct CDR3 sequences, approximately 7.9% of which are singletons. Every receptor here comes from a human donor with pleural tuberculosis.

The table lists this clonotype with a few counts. In DNA form, the CDR3 reads TGTGCCAGCAGCTTTGATCCAGATACGCAGTATTTT. Amino acid sequence: CASSFDPDTQYF. The chain recombines TRBV5-6 with TRBJ2-3; D gene uncertain. In germline, CDR1 is SGHDT, CDR2 YYEEEE. The CDR3 loop spans 12 amino acids. The V end lost 2 bases, the J end lost 4 bases, and 5 bases lay between the germline ends.

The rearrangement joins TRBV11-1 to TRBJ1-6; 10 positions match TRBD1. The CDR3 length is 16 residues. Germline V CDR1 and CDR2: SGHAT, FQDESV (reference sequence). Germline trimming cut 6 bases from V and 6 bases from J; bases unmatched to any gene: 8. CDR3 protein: CASRTGTGERNSPLHF. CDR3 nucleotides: TGTGCCAGCAGAACCGGGACAGGGGAACGTAATTCACCCCTCCACTTT.

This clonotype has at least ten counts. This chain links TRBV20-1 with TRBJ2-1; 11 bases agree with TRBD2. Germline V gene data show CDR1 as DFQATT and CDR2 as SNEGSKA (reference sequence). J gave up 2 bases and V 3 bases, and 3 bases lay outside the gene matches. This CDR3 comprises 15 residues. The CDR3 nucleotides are TGCAGTGCTAGGCCGGGACTAGCGGCCTACAATGAGCAGTTCTTC. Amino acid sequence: CSARPGLAAYNEQFF.

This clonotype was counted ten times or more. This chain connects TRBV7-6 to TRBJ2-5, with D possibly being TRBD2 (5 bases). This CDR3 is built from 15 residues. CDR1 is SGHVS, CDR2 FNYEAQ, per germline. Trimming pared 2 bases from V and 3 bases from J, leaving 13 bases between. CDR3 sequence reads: CASSLLGGSEETQYF. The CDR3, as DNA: TGTGCCAGCAGCTTACTGGGTGGGAGTGAAGAGACCCAGTACTTC.

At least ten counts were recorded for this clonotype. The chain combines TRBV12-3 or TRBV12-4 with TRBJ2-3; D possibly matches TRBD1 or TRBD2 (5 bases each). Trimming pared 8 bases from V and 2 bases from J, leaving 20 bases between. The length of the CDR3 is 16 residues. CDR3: CASGSAAKGTTDTQYF. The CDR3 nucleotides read TGTGCCAGCGGGTCAGCGGCCAAGGGGACCACAGATACGCAGTATTTT.

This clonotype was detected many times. DNA of the CDR3: TGTGCCAGCACCCAGAGGGGGACCTACGAGCAGTACTTC. This encodes CASTQRGTYEQYF. The chain joins TRBV2 to TRBJ2-7; TRBD1 might be the D (6 bases). CDR1 is SNHLY and CDR2 is FYNNEI in the germline V gene. With 7 bases removed from V and 2 bases from J, the gap between germline ends came to 12 bases. The CDR3 totals 13 residues.

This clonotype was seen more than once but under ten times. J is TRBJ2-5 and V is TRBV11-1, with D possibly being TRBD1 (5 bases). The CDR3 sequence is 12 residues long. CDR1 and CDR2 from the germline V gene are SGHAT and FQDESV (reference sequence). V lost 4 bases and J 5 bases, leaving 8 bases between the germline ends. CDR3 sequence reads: CASSSNRETQYF. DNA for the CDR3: TGTGCCAGCAGCTCGAACAGGGAGACCCAGTACTTC.

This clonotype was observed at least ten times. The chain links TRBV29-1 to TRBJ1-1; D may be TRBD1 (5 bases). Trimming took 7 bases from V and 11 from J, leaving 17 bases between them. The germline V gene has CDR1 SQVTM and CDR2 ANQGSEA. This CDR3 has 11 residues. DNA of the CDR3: TGCAGCGGTCAACAGGAGCTTGAGGCTTTCTTT. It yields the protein CSGQQELEAFF.

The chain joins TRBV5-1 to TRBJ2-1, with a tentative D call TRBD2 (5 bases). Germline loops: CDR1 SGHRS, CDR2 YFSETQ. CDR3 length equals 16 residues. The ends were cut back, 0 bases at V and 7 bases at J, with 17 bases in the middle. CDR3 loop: CASSLEVKRYKNEQFF. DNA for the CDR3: TGCGCCAGCAGCTTGGAGGTTAAGCGGTATAAAAATGAGCAGTTCTTC. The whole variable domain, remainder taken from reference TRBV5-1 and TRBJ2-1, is KAGVTQTPRYLIKTRGQQVTLSCSPISGHRSVSWYQQTPGQGLQFLFEYFSETQRNKGNFPGRFSGRQFSNSRSEMNVSTLELGDSALYLCASSLEVKRYKNEQFFGPGTRLTVL.

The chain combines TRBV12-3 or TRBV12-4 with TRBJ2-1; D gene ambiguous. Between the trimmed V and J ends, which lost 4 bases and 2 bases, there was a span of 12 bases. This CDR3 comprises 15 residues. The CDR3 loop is CASSSKLHPYNEQFF. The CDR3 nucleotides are TGTGCCAGCAGTTCTAAACTTCACCCCTACAATGAGCAGTTCTTC.

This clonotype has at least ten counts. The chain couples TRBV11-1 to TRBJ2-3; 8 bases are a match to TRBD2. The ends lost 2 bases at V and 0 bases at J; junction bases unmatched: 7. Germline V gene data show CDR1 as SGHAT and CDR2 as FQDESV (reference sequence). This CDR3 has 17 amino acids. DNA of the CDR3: TGTGCCAGCAGCTTATTCGGAGCGGGGGTTAGCACAGATACGCAGTATTTT. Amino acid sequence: CASSLFGAGVSTDTQYF. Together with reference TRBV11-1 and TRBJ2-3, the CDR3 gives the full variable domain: EAEVAQSPRYKITEKSQAVAFWCDPISGHATLYWYRQILGQGPELLVQFQDESVVDDSQLPKDRFSAERLKGVDSTLKIQPAELGDSAMYLCASSLFGAGVSTDTQYFGPGTRLTVL.

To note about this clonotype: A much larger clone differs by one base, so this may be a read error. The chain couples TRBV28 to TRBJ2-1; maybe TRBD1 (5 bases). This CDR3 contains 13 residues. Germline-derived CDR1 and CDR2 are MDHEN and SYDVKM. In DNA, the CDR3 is TGTGCCGGCAGCTCGGACAACTACAATGAGCAGTTCTTC. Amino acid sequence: CAGSSDNYNEQFF.

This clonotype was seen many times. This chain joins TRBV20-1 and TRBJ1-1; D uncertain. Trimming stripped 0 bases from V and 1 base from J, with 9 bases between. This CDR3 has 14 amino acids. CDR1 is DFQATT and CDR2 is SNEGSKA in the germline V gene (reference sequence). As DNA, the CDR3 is TGCAGTGCTAGAGATCTTGAATCGAACACTGAAGCTTTCTTT. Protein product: CSARDLESNTEAFF.

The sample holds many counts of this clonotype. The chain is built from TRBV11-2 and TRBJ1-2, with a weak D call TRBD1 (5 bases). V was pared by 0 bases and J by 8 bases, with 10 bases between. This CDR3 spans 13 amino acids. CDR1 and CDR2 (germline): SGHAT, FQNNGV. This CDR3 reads CASSLDGGGGYTF. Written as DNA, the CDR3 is TGTGCCAGCAGCTTAGACGGGGGAGGGGGCTACACCTTC. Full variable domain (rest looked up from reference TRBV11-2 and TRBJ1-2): EAGVAQSPRYKIIEKRQSVAFWCNPISGHATLYWYQQILGQGPKLLIQFQNNGVVDDSQLPKDRFSAERLKGVDSTLKIQPAKLEDSAVYLCASSLDGGGGYTFGSGTRLTVV.

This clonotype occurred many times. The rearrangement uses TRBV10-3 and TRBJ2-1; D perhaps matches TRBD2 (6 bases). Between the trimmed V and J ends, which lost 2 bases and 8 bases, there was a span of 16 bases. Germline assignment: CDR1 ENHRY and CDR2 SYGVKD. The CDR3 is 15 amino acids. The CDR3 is CAISEETGRRYEQFF. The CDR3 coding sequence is TGTGCCATCAGTGAGGAGACCGGGAGAAGGTATGAGCAGTTCTTC.